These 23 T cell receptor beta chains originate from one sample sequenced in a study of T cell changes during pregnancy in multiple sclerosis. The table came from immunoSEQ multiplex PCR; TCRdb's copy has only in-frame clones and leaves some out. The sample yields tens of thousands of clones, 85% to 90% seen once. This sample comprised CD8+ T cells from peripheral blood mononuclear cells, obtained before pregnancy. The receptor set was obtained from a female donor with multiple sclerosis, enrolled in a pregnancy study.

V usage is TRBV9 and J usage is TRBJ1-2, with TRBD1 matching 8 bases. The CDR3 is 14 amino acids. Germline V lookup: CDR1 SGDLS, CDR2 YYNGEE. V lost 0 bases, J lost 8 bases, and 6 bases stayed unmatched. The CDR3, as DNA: TGTGCCAGCAGCGTAGCGCACAGGGGGAAAGGCTACACCTTC. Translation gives CASSVAHRGKGYTF. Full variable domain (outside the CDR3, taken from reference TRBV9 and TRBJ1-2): DSGVTQTPKHLITATGQRVTLRCSPRSGDLSVYWYQQSLDQGLQFLIQYYNGEERAKGNILERFSAQQFPDLHSELNLSSLELGDSALYFCASSVAHRGKGYTFGSGTRLTVV.

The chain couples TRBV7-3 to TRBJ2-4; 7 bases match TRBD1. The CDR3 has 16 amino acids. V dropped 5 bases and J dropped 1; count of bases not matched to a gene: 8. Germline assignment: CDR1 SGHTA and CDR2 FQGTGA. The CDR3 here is CASSGPTGPAKNIQYF. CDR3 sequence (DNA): TGTGCCAGCAGCGGACCGACAGGGCCGGCCAAAAACATTCAGTACTTC.

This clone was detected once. CDR3 bases: TGTGCCAGCAGTTACGCGAATGGCTACACCTTC. Protein product: CASSYANGYTF. The chain joins TRBV6-1 to TRBJ1-2; D is undetermined. Germline lookup yields CDR1 MNHNS and CDR2 SASEGT. Trimming removed 5 bases from V and 6 bases from J, with 7 bases in between. The CDR3 runs 11 residues.

CDR3 coding DNA: TGTGCCAGCAGCTTGTTAACAGCCCCCTATGGCTACACCTTC. It encodes CASSLLTAPYGYTF. The chain couples TRBV5-8 to TRBJ1-2; D ambiguous. CDR3 length: 14 residues. V was pared by 1 base and J by 4 bases, with 11 bases between. Per germline, CDR1 SGHTS and CDR2 YDEGEE.

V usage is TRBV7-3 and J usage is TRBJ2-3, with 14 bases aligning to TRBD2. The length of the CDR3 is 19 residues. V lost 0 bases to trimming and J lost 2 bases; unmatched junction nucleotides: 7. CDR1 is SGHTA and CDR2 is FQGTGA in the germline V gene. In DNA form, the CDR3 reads TGTGCCAGCAGCTTAACCCGGGGACTAGCGGGGGCCGACACAGATACGCAGTATTTT. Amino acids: CASSLTRGLAGADTDTQYF.

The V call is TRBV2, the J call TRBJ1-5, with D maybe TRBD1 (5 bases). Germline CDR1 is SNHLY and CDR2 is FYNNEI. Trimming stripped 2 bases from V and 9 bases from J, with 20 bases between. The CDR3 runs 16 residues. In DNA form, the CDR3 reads TGTGCCAGCAGTGAAAGGTCTTGGGCAGGGATCGGGCCCCAGCATTTT. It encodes CASSERSWAGIGPQHF. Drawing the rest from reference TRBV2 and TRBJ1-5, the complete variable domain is EPEVTQTPSHQVTQMGQEVILRCVPISNHLYFYWYRQILGQKVEFLVSFYNNEISEKSEIFDDQFSVERPDGSNFTLKIRSTKLEDSAMYFCASSERSWAGIGPQHFGDGTRLSIL.

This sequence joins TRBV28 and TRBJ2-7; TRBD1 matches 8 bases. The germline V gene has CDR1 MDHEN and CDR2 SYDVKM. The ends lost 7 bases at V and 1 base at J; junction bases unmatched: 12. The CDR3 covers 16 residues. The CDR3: CASTPILGQVSYEQYF. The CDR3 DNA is TGTGCCAGCACCCCGATCTTGGGACAGGTTTCCTACGAGCAGTACTTC.

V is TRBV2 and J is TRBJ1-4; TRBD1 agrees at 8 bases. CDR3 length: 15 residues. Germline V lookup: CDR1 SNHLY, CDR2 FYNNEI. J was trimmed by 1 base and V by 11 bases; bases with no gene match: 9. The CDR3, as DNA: TGTGCCTGTAGACAGGGGCCTCGAACTAATGAAAAACTGTTTTTT. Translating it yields CACRQGPRTNEKLFF.

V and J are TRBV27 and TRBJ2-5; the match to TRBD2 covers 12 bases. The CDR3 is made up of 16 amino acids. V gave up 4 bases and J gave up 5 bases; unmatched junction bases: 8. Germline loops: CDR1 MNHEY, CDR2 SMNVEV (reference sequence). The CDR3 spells CASSSHLAGGRETQYF. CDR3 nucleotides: TGTGCCAGCAGTTCCCATCTAGCGGGGGGGCGGGAGACCCAGTACTTC.

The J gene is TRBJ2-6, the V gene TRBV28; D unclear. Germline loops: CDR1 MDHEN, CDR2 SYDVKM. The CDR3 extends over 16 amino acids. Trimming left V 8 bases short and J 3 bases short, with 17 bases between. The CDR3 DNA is TGTGCCAGCGCATGGGCCACAGAAGGTGGGGCCAACGTCCTGACTTTC. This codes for CASAWATEGGANVLTF.

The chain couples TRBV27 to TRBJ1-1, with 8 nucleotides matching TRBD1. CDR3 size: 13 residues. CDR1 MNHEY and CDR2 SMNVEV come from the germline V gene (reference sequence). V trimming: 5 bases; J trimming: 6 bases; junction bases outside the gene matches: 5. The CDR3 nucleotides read TGTGCCAGCAGTACAGGGGGTTGGGCTGAAGCTTTCTTT. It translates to CASSTGGWAEAFF.

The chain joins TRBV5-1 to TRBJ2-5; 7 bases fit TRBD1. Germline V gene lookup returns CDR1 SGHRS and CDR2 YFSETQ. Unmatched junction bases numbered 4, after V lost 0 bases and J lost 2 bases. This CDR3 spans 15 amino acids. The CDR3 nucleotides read TGCGCCAGCAGCTTGGGGGTGACAGGGCAAGAGACCCAGTACTTC. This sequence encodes CASSLGVTGQETQYF.

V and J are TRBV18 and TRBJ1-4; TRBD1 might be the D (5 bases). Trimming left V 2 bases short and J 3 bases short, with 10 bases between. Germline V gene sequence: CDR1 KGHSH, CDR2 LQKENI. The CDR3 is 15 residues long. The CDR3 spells CASSPSRAPNEKLFF. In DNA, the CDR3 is TGTGCCAGCTCACCATCCAGGGCCCCTAATGAAAAACTGTTTTTT.

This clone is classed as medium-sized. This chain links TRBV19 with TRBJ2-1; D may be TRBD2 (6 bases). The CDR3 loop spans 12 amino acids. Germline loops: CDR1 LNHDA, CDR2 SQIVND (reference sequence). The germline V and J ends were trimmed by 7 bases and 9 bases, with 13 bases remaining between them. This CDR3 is CASTAEGGEQFF. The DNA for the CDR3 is TGTGCCAGTACCGCCGAGGGAGGTGAGCAGTTCTTC. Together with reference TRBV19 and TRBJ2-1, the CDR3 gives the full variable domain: DGGITQSPKYLFRKEGQNVTLSCEQNLNHDAMYWYRQDPGQGLRLIYYSQIVNDFQKGDIAEGYSVSREKKESFPLTVTSAQKNPTAFYLCASTAEGGEQFFGPGTRLTVL.

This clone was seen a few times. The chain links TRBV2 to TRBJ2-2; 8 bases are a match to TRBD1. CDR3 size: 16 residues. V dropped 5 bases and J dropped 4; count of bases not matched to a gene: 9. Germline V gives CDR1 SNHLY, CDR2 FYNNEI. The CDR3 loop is CASSSPGGLFTGELFF. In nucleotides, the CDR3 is TGTGCCAGCAGTTCCCCAGGGGGCTTGTTCACCGGGGAGCTGTTTTTT. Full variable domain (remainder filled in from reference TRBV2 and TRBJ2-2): EPEVTQTPSHQVTQMGQEVILRCVPISNHLYFYWYRQILGQKVEFLVSFYNNEISEKSEIFDDQFSVERPDGSNFTLKIRSTKLEDSAMYFCASSSPGGLFTGELFFGEGSRLTVL.

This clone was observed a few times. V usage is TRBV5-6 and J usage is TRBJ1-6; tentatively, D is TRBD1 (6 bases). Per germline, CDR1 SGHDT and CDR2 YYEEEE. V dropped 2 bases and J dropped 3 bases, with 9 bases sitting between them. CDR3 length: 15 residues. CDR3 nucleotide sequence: TGTGCCAGCAGCTTAGGACAGATCTATAATTCACCCCTCCACTTT. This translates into CASSLGQIYNSPLHF.

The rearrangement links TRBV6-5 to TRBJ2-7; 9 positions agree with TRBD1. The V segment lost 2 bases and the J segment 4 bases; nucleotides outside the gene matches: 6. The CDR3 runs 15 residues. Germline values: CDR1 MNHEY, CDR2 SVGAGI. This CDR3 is CASSYHRGQGYEQYF. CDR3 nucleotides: TGTGCCAGCAGTTACCACAGGGGGCAAGGGTACGAGCAGTACTTC.

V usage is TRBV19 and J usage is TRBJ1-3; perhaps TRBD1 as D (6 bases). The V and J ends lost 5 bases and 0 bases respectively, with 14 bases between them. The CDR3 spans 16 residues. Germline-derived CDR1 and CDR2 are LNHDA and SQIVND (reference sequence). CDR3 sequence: CASSPRQATSGNTIYF. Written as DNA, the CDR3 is TGTGCCAGTAGTCCCCGACAGGCAACCTCTGGAAACACCATATATTTT.

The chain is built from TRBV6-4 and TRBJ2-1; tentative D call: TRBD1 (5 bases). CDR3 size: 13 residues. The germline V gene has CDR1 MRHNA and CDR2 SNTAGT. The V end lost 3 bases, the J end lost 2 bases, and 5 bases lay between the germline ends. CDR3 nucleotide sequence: TGTGCCAGCAGTGAGGACACCTACAATGAGCAGTTCTTC. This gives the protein CASSEDTYNEQFF.

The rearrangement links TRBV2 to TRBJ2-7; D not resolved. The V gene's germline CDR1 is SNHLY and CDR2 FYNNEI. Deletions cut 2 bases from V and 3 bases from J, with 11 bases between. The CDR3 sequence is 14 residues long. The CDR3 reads CASSEWSQHYEQYF. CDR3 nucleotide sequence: TGTGCCAGCAGTGAATGGAGCCAGCACTACGAGCAGTACTTC.

The CDR3 sequence: CASSLGGRDSYEQYF. The CDR3, as DNA: TGCGCCAGCAGCTTGGGGGGCAGAGACTCCTACGAGCAGTACTTC. V is TRBV5-1 and J is TRBJ2-7, with TRBD1 as a possible D gene (5 bases). This CDR3 has 15 amino acids. CDR1 and CDR2 from the germline V gene are SGHRS and YFSETQ. V lost 0 bases, J lost 0 bases, and 10 bases lay in between. The whole variable domain, filled in from reference TRBV5-1 and TRBJ2-7, reads KAGVTQTPRYLIKTRGQQVTLSCSPISGHRSVSWYQQTPGQGLQFLFEYFSETQRNKGNFPGRFSGRQFSNSRSEMNVSTLELGDSALYLCASSLGGRDSYEQYFGPGTRLTVT.

CDR3 in DNA: TGTGCCAGCAGCTTAGCAGAGGGCGGGAACTCCTACAATGAGCAGTTCTTC. Amino acid sequence: CASSLAEGGNSYNEQFF. This sequence joins TRBV7-8 and TRBJ2-1; a weak D match, TRBD2 (6 bases). V dropped 0 bases and J dropped 0 bases, with 12 bases sitting between them. Germline assignment: CDR1 SGHVS and CDR2 FQNEAQ. The length of the CDR3 is 17 residues. Drawing the rest from reference TRBV7-8 and TRBJ2-1, the complete variable domain is GAGVSQSPRYKVAKRGQDVALRCDPISGHVSLFWYQQALGQGPEFLTYFQNEAQLDKSGLPSDRFFAERPEGSVSTLKIQRTQQEDSAVYLCASSLAEGGNSYNEQFFGPGTRLTVL.

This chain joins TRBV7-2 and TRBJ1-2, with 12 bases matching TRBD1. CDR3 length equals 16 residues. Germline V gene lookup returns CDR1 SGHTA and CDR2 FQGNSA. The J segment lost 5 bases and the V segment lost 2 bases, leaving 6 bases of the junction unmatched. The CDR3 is CASSLPGQGALYGYTF. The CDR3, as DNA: TGTGCCAGCAGCTTACCGGGACAGGGGGCTTTATATGGCTACACCTTC.